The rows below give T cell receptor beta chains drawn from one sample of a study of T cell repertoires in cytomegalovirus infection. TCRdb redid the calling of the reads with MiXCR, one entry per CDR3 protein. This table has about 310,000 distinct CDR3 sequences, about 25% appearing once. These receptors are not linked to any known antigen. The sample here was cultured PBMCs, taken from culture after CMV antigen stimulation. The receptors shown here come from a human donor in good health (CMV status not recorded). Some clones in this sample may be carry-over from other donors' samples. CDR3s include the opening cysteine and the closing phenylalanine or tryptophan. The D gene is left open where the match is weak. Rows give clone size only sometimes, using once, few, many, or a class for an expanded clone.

cdr3_nt: TGTGCCAGCAGTGACACCCGGACAGGGAGTAGCTACGAGCAGTACTTC; cdr3_aa: CASSDTRTGSSYEQYF; j_call: TRBJ2-7; v_call: TRBV25-1; d_call: TRBD1; clone_size: .
cdr3_nt: TGTGCCAGCAGTTCTCGTAGCGGGAGGGCCAGTCGTTCGGTGACCGGGGAGCTGTTTTTT; cdr3_aa: CASSSRSGRASRSVTGELFF; j_call: TRBJ2-2; v_call: TRBV6-2/TRBV6-3; d_call: TRBD2; clone_size: many
cdr3_nt: TGCAGCGTTGAAGAACAACCGGGACTACCCTACAATGAGCAGTTCTTC; cdr3_aa: CSVEEQPGLPYNEQFF; j_call: TRBJ2-1; v_call: TRBV29-1; d_call: TRBD2; clone_size: few
cdr3_nt: TGTGCCAGCAGCTCTGGTGGGGTACGGGTAAAACTGTTTTTT; cdr3_aa: CASSSGGVRVKLFF; j_call: TRBJ1-4; v_call: TRBV7-2; d_call: .; clone_size: many
cdr3_nt: TGTGCCAGTTCCGAGTGGCAAAATCAGCCCCAGCATTTT; cdr3_aa: CASSEWQNQPQHF; j_call: TRBJ1-5; v_call: TRBV19; d_call: .; clone_size: .
cdr3_nt: TGTGCCAGCAGCTTCTGGTGGGCTAGCGGCCCAGGGTACACCGGGGAGCTGTTTTTT; cdr3_aa: CASSFWWASGPGYTGELFF; j_call: TRBJ2-2; v_call: TRBV5-4; d_call: TRBD2; clone_size: few
cdr3_nt: TGTGCCAGCTACCGAACGGGACAGGGAGGTACCGGGGAGCTGTTTTTT; cdr3_aa: CASYRTGQGGTGELFF; j_call: TRBJ2-2; v_call: TRBV12-3/TRBV12-4; d_call: TRBD1; clone_size: many
cdr3_nt: TGCAGTGCTGACGACAGGGGGTCCTATGGCTACACCTTC; cdr3_aa: CSADDRGSYGYTF; j_call: TRBJ1-2; v_call: TRBV20-1; d_call: TRBD1; clone_size: few
cdr3_nt: TGTGCCAGTAGTATAAGAGCGGGACTTCAGTTCTTC; cdr3_aa: CASSIRAGLQFF; j_call: TRBJ2-1; v_call: TRBV19; d_call: TRBD2; clone_size: .
cdr3_nt: TGTGCCAGCAGCTTCGAGGCAAATACCTACAATGAGCAGTTCTTC; cdr3_aa: CASSFEANTYNEQFF; j_call: TRBJ2-1; v_call: TRBV7-4; d_call: .; clone_size: few
cdr3_nt: TGTGCCAGCAGCCCAATGGGGGAGGGCTACGAGCAGTACTTC; cdr3_aa: CASSPMGEGYEQYF; j_call: TRBJ2-7; v_call: TRBV7-6; d_call: TRBD2; clone_size: few
cdr3_nt: TGCAGCGTTGGTAGGGGCCTCGGTCAGCCCCAGCATTTT; cdr3_aa: CSVGRGLGQPQHF; j_call: TRBJ1-5; v_call: TRBV29-1; d_call: .; clone_size: few
cdr3_nt: TGTGCCAGCAGCTCTCCGAGTCGGGGCACTGAAGCTTTCTTT; cdr3_aa: CASSSPSRGTEAFF; j_call: TRBJ1-1; v_call: TRBV11-2; d_call: .; clone_size: many
cdr3_nt: TGTGCCAGCTCACCTCCGGGACACGCCTCAGAGCAGTACTTC; cdr3_aa: CASSPPGHASEQYF; j_call: TRBJ2-7; v_call: TRBV18; d_call: .; clone_size: .
cdr3_nt: TGTGCCAGTAGCTCCTCTGGACAGGGTTCCGTTCAGCCCCAGCATTTT; cdr3_aa: CASSSSGQGSVQPQHF; j_call: TRBJ1-5; v_call: TRBV19; d_call: TRBD1; clone_size: .
cdr3_nt: TGCAGCGGGGGGGGGGGCCTGGGCAATCAGCCCCAGCATTTT; cdr3_aa: CSGGGGLGNQPQHF; j_call: TRBJ1-5; v_call: TRBV20-1; d_call: .; clone_size: .
cdr3_nt: TGCAGTGCCAAGACGATGTTTAATTCACCCCTCCACTTT; cdr3_aa: CSAKTMFNSPLHF; j_call: TRBJ1-6; v_call: TRBV20-1; d_call: .; clone_size: .
cdr3_nt: TGCGCCAGCAGCTTGGCCGGGGCGGGAGCTCCAGATACGCAGTATTTT; cdr3_aa: CASSLAGAGAPDTQYF; j_call: TRBJ2-3; v_call: TRBV5-1; d_call: TRBD2; clone_size: .
cdr3_nt: TGTGCCACCAGTGGGCGGGAGACTTATGGCTACACCTTC; cdr3_aa: CATSGRETYGYTF; j_call: TRBJ1-2; v_call: TRBV24-1; d_call: .; clone_size: many
cdr3_nt: TGTGCCAGCAGCCGGGGGACGGGGGGAAACACCATATATTTT; cdr3_aa: CASSRGTGGNTIYF; j_call: TRBJ1-3; v_call: TRBV11-2; d_call: .; clone_size: few
cdr3_nt: TGCAGTGCTAGGGTTCGGGACACTGAAGCCTTCTTT; cdr3_aa: CSARVRDTEAFF; j_call: TRBJ1-1; v_call: TRBV20-1; d_call: .; clone_size: few
cdr3_nt: TGTGCCAGCAGTCTTGCCGCTAGCGGGAGGAATAATGAGCAGTTCTTC; cdr3_aa: CASSLAASGRNNEQFF; j_call: TRBJ2-1; v_call: TRBV28; d_call: TRBD2; clone_size: .
cdr3_nt: TGCAGTGCGAAGGGTACGGGAGGCGGTGGCGAGCAGTACTTC; cdr3_aa: CSAKGTGGGGEQYF; j_call: TRBJ2-7; v_call: TRBV20-1; d_call: TRBD2; clone_size: once
cdr3_nt: TGTGCCAGCAGAGGGGACAGAGCGAACACTGAAGCTTTCTTT; cdr3_aa: CASRGDRANTEAFF; j_call: TRBJ1-1; v_call: TRBV28; d_call: TRBD1; clone_size: few
cdr3_nt: TGTGCCAGCAGTCTCTGGGGAATGGGGGAGAGGAACAATGAGCAGTTCTTC; cdr3_aa: CASSLWGMGERNNEQFF; j_call: TRBJ2-1; v_call: TRBV28; d_call: .; clone_size: .
cdr3_nt: TGTGCCAGCACGGGACAGGGGGGCAGGTTGGGGGAGCAGTACTTC; cdr3_aa: CASTGQGGRLGEQYF; j_call: TRBJ2-7; v_call: TRBV7-2; d_call: TRBD1; clone_size: few
cdr3_nt: TGTGCCAGCAGGCCCTCGGGGGCTTGGTCACCCCTCCACTTT; cdr3_aa: CASRPSGAWSPLHF; j_call: TRBJ1-6; v_call: TRBV12-3/TRBV12-4; d_call: .; clone_size: .
cdr3_nt: TGTGCCAGCAGCTTCCATTTAACTAATGAAAAACTGTTTTTT; cdr3_aa: CASSFHLTNEKLFF; j_call: TRBJ1-4; v_call: TRBV7-2; d_call: .; clone_size: many
cdr3_nt: TGTGCCAGCTCACCAACCTCTAACTATGGCTACACCTTC; cdr3_aa: CASSPTSNYGYTF; j_call: TRBJ1-2; v_call: TRBV18; d_call: .; clone_size: .
cdr3_nt: TGTGCCAGCAGCTTCGAGATCATCTACGAGCAGTACTTC; cdr3_aa: CASSFEIIYEQYF; j_call: TRBJ2-7; v_call: TRBV11-2; d_call: .; clone_size: many
cdr3_nt: TGTGCCAGCAGTTTAAGGAGGGGGGGTGAGCAGTTCTTC; cdr3_aa: CASSLRRGGEQFF; j_call: TRBJ2-1; v_call: TRBV27; d_call: .; clone_size: .
cdr3_nt: TGTGCCAGCACCCCCAGGACCCTGGGCTCCTACAATGAGCAGTTCTTC; cdr3_aa: CASTPRTLGSYNEQFF; j_call: TRBJ2-1; v_call: TRBV7-2; d_call: .; clone_size: many
cdr3_nt: TGTGCCAGCAGTGAAACCCCCGCTAGCGGAGTTTACAATGAGCAGTTCTTC; cdr3_aa: CASSETPASGVYNEQFF; j_call: TRBJ2-1; v_call: TRBV6-1; d_call: TRBD2; clone_size: .
cdr3_nt: TGTGCCAGTAGTTCAACGGAGGGAGGAAATCGCCTAGCCAAAAACATTCAGTACTTC; cdr3_aa: CASSSTEGGNRLAKNIQYF; j_call: TRBJ2-4; v_call: TRBV19; d_call: .; clone_size: .
cdr3_nt: TGCAGTGCCCTTCGGGGAAGCCGAGATGAGCAGTTCTTC; cdr3_aa: CSALRGSRDEQFF; j_call: TRBJ2-1; v_call: TRBV20-1; d_call: .; clone_size: few
cdr3_nt: TGTGCCAGCTCACTGACGGTAGCGGGAGATGAGCAGTTCTTC; cdr3_aa: CASSLTVAGDEQFF; j_call: TRBJ2-1; v_call: TRBV18; d_call: TRBD2; clone_size: .
cdr3_nt: TGCGCCAGCAGCCAGGGACTAGCGGGATGGGAGACCCAGTACTTC; cdr3_aa: CASSQGLAGWETQYF; j_call: TRBJ2-5; v_call: TRBV4-3; d_call: TRBD2; clone_size: few